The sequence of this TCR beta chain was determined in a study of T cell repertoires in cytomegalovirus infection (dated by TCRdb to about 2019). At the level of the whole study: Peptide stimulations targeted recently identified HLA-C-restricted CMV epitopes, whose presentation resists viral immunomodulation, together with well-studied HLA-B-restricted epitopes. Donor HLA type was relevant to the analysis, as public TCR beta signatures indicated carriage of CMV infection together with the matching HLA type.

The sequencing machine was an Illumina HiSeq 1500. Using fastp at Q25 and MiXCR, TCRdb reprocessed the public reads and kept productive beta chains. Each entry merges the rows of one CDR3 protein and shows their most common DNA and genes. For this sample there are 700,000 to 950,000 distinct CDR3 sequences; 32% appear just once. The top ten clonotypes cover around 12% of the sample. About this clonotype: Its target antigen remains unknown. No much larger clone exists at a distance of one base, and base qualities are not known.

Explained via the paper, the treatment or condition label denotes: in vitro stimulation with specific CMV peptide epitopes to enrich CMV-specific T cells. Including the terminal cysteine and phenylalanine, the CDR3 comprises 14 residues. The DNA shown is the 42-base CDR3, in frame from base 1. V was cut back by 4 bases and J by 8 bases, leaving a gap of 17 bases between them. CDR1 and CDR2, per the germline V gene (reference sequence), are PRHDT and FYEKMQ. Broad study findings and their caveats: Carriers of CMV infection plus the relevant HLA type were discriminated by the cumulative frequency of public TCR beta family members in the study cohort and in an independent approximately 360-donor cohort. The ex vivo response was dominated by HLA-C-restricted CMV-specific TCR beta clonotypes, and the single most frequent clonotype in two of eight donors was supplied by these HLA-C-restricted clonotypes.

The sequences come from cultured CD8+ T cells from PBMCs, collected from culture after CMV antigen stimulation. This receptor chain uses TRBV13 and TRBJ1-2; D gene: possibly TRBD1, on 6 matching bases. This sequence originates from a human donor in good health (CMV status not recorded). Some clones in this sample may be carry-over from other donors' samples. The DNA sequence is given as TGTGCCAGCAGCTCGAAAGGACAGTTTCGAGGCTACACCTTC. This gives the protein CASSSKGQFRGYTF.